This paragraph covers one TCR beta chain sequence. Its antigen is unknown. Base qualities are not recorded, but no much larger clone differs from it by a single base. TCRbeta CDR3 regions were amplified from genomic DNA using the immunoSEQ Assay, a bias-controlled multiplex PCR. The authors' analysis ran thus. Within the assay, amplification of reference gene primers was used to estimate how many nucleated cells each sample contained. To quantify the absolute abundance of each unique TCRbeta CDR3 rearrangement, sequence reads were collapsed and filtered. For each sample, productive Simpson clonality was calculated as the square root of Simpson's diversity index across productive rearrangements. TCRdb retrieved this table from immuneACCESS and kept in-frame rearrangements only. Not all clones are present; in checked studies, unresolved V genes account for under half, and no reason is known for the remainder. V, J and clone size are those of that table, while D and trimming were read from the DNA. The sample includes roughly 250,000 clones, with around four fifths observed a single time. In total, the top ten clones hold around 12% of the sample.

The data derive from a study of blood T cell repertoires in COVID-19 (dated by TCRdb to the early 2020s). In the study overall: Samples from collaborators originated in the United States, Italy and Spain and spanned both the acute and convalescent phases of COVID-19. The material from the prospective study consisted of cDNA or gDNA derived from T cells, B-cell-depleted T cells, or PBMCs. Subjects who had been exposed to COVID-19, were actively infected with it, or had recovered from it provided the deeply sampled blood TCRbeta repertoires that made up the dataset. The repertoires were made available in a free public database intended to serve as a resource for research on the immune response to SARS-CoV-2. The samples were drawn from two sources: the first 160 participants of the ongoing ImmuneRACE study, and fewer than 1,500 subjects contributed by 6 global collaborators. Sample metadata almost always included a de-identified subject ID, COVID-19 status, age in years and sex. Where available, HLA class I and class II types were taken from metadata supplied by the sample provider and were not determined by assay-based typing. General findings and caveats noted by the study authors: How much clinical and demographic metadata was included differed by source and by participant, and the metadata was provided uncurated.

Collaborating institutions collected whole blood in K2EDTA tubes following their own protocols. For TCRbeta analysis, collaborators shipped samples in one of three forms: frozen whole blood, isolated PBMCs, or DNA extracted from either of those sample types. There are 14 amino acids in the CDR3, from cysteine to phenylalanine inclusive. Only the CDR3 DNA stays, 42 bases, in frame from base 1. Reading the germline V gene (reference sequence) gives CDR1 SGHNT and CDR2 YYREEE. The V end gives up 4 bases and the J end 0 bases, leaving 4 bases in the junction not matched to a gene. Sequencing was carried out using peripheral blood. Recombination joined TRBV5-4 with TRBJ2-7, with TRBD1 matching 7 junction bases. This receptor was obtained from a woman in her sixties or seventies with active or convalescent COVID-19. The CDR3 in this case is CASSLGDSSYEQYF. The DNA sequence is TGTGCCAGCAGCCTCGGGGACAGCTCCTACGAGCAGTACTTC.